The source of this T cell receptor beta chain is a study of control samples from healthy donors and cancer patients. Profiling relied on immunoSEQ multiplex PCR, and the TCRdb table lists in-frame clones only, not all of them. In the table there are 150,000 or so clones, about 90% of which are singletons. Germline lookup yields CDR1 SGDLS and CDR2 YYNGEE. After removal of 2 bases from V and 7 bases from J, the junction contained 6 bases not matched to a gene. This CDR3 contains 15 residues. The V call is TRBV9, the J call TRBJ2-2; 9 positions agree with TRBD2. This clonotype was sampled from a woman aged 25 to 39 in good health. Material for sequencing was blood. The CDR3 DNA reads TGTGCCAGCAGCGTCGCGGGGGGGCTAATCGGGGAGCTGTTTTTT. Protein sequence: CASSVAGGLIGELFF.